What follows are 15 T cell receptor beta chains derived from one specimen sequenced in a study of vaccination and CD4 T cells after COVID-19. Sequence data for DNA of cultured CD4+ T cells were generated by the Oncomine TCR Beta short-read assay. The template was genomic DNA from cultured CD4+ T cells. TCRdb recomputed calls from the PCR reads with MiXCR, one row per CDR3 protein. The sample records some 9,700 distinct CDR3 sequences, about 35% being singletons. Antigens of these TCRs are unknown. Regarding treatment: approximately nine-day PBMC culture with coronavirus spike peptide pools or control peptides (ViraFEST assay). It was before the COVID-19 pandemic (2011-2018) that the unexposed donor's CD4+ T cells were collected. The sample comprised CD4+ T cells from blood, cultured in vitro. The receptors here all came from a human donor in good health.

The sample holds a few counts of this clonotype. This sequence joins TRBV27 and TRBJ2-7; 7 bases agree with TRBD2. Trimming cost V 0 bases and J 3 bases; bases outside gene matches: 8. Germline assignment: CDR1 MNHEY and CDR2 SMNVEV (reference sequence). This CDR3 has 16 residues. The CDR3 here is CASSLSVGGSNYEQYF. The CDR3 bases are TGTGCCAGCAGTTTATCTGTCGGCGGGAGCAACTACGAGCAGTACTTC.

The chain links TRBV6-1 to TRBJ2-4; D unclear. CDR3 length: 13 residues. Germline V gene sequence: CDR1 MNHNS, CDR2 SASEGT. The CDR3, as DNA: TGTGAAGGGTGGGAAGTAGCCAAAAACATTCAGTACTTC. Amino acids: CEGWEVAKNIQYF.

The chain uses TRBV19 and TRBJ2-1; 9 bases agree with TRBD2. Germline V gives CDR1 LNHDA, CDR2 SQIVND (reference sequence). V trimming: 5 bases; J trimming: 0 bases; junction bases outside the gene matches: 8. CDR3 size: 17 residues. The CDR3 region is CASSPFVSGSSYNEQFF. The CDR3 nucleotides are TGTGCCAGTAGTCCCTTCGTTAGCGGGAGCTCCTACAATGAGCAGTTCTTC.

This clonotype appeared a few times. The chain links TRBV6-1 to TRBJ2-3, with D perhaps matching TRBD1 (5 bases). CDR3 length equals 14 residues. From germline, CDR1 is MNHNS and CDR2 SASEGT. V dropped 6 bases and J dropped 2 bases, with 12 bases sitting between them. DNA of the CDR3: TGTGCCAGCAGCGGACAACGCTTCACAGATACGCAGTATTTT. This gives the protein CASSGQRFTDTQYF.

Only one count was recorded for this clonotype. This may be a read error, as it is one base from a much larger clone. The V gene is TRBV25-1, the J gene TRBJ1-5; D is ambiguous. This CDR3 has 13 amino acids. CDR1 and CDR2 from the germline V gene are MGHDK and SYGVNS. CDR3 sequence: CTSSASGNQPQHF. CDR3 DNA: TGTACCAGCAGCGCCTCGGGGAATCAGCCCCAGCATTTT.

On this clonotype: The junction does not match germline at one end; this may be a read error. The rearrangement links TRBV20-1 to TRBJ1-2; 9 bases align to TRBD1. The germline V gene encodes CDR1 DFQATT and CDR2 SNEGSKA (reference sequence). CDR3 length: 14 amino acids. The CDR3 is CSATEVTGGHGYAF. As DNA, the CDR3 is TGCAGTGCCACAGAAGTAACAGGGGGCCATGGCTACGCCTTC.

The V gene is TRBV28, the J gene TRBJ2-7; D may be TRBD1 (5 bases). Germline loops: CDR1 MDHEN, CDR2 SYDVKM. Trimming took 6 bases from V and 3 from J, leaving 15 bases between them. This CDR3 contains 14 residues. The CDR3 DNA follows: TGTGCCAGCAGGCCGCCAGGGTTTGGCTACGAGCAGTACTTC. It translates to CASRPPGFGYEQYF.

This chain connects TRBV6-4 to TRBJ1-2; a possible D gene is TRBD1 (6 bases). The V end was cut by 3 bases, the J end by 2 bases, with 10 bases between. Germline CDR1 MRHNA, CDR2 SNTAGT. This CDR3 is 14 amino acids long. The CDR3 DNA is TGTGCCAGCAGTGAGGGGGGCTCAAACTATGGCTACACCTTC. The encoded protein is CASSEGGSNYGYTF.

This clonotype was counted only a few times. This rearrangement joins TRBV6-5 to TRBJ1-1; D not certain. The V and J ends lost 2 bases and 1 base respectively, with 17 bases between them. Germline lookup yields CDR1 MNHEY and CDR2 SVGAGI. This CDR3 is built from 17 residues. CDR3 sequence reads: CASSYVRFGLTNTEAFF. Written as DNA, the CDR3 is TGTGCCAGCAGTTACGTCCGCTTTGGACTAACGAACACTGAAGCTTTCTTT.

Regarding this clonotype: The junction shows a germline mismatch at one end, possibly a read error. This chain joins TRBV10-1 and TRBJ2-1, with TRBD2 identical over 12 bases. The CDR3 extends over 19 amino acids. Germline CDR1 is WNHNN and CDR2 is SYGVQD (reference sequence). CDR3 loop: CASSVSGTSGWSSYNEQFF. The DNA for the CDR3 is TGCGCCAGTAGTGTTTCAGGGACTAGCGGGTGGAGCTCCTACAATGAGCAGTTCTTC.

This clonotype has only a few counts. V usage is TRBV28 and J usage is TRBJ1-5, with a tentative D call TRBD1 (5 bases). The CDR3 totals 13 residues. CDR1 MDHEN and CDR2 SYDVKM come from the germline V gene. Between the trimmed V and J ends, which lost 6 bases and 6 bases, there was a span of 12 bases. The CDR3 nucleotides are TGTGCCAGCAGGGGGGACTTAGTTCAGCCCCAGCATTTT. Translating it yields CASRGDLVQPQHF.

This chain links TRBV5-5 with TRBJ2-5, with 10 nucleotides matching TRBD1. From germline, CDR1 is SGHKS and CDR2 YYEKEE (reference sequence). The CDR3 contains 13 residues. The V and J ends lost 5 bases and 4 bases, in that order; junction bases with no gene match: 2. CDR3 DNA sequence: TGTGCCAGCAGTCGGGACAGGGGAGAGACCCAGTACTTC. This gives the protein CASSRDRGETQYF.

The genes are TRBV2 and TRBJ2-7, with 11 bases identical to TRBD1. Per germline, CDR1 SNHLY and CDR2 FYNNEI. V was clipped by 5 bases and J by 4 bases; unmatched bases: 4. The CDR3 loop spans 14 amino acids. The CDR3 nucleotides read TGTGCCAGCAGTTGGGACAGGGGGGAGTACGAGCAGTACTTC. Translation: CASSWDRGEYEQYF.

This clonotype was counted between two and nine times. This chain joins TRBV19 and TRBJ2-7; 7 nucleotides align to TRBD1. CDR3 length equals 12 residues. The J segment lost 6 bases and the V segment lost 5 bases, leaving 4 bases of the junction unmatched. Germline V gene sequence: CDR1 LNHDA, CDR2 SQIVND (reference sequence). The CDR3 spells CASSLHRGEQYF. The CDR3 DNA is TGTGCCAGTAGTCTTCACAGGGGCGAGCAGTACTTC.

V and J are TRBV6-1 and TRBJ2-1, with TRBD2 identical over 11 bases. This CDR3 has 15 amino acids. V trimming: 6 bases; J trimming: 9 bases; junction bases outside the gene matches: 10. Per germline, CDR1 MNHNS and CDR2 SASEGT. The CDR3 DNA reads TGTGCCAGCAGGCCGGGACTAGCGGACCGCGGTGAGCAGTTCTTC. It yields the protein CASRPGLADRGEQFF.